Listed below are T cell receptor beta chains from one sample, sequenced in a study of shared clonotypes between healthy human individuals. Assay used: immunoSEQ multiplex PCR; TCRdb lists only in-frame clones, some missing. The table records a few million clones, just over 90% of them present only once. Sequenced: naive CD4+ T cells sorted from blood. The receptors shown here come from a man younger than 35 in good health. Both conserved end residues are part of each CDR3. The order of the fields is V gene, J gene, D gene, clone size, CDR3 protein, CDR3 DNA. A D gene is named only where the DNA matches it firmly. Not all rows give a size; the values are once, few, many and, for expanded clones, a class.

v_gene: TRBV29-1; j_gene: TRBJ2-7; d_gene: TRBD1; abundance: .; CDR3aa: CSVVPGTEVSYEQYF; CDR3nt: TGCAGCGTGGTTCCCGGGACAGAGGTTTCCTACGAGCAGTACTTC
v_gene: TRBV4-3; j_gene: TRBJ1-2; d_gene: .; abundance: .; CDR3aa: CASSQGYSYGYTF; CDR3nt: TGCGCCAGCAGCCAAGGGTACAGTTATGGCTACACCTTC
v_gene: TRBV6-5; j_gene: TRBJ1-5; d_gene: .; abundance: .; CDR3aa: CASSRQGGDQPQHF; CDR3nt: TGTGCCAGCAGCAGGCAGGGAGGGGATCAGCCCCAGCATTTT
v_gene: TRBV4-1; j_gene: TRBJ2-4; d_gene: TRBD2; abundance: .; CDR3aa: CASSQEGSGRPTNIQYF; CDR3nt: TGCGCCAGCAGCCAAGAGGGTAGCGGGAGACCGACGAACATTCAGTACTTC
v_gene: TRBV7-8; j_gene: TRBJ1-2; d_gene: .; abundance: .; CDR3aa: CASSSDSLPPMGYTF; CDR3nt: TGTGCCAGCAGCTCGGACAGTTTACCTCCGATGGGCTACACCTTC
v_gene: TRBV2; j_gene: TRBJ1-5; d_gene: .; abundance: .; CDR3aa: CASSGGGRSVQPQHF; CDR3nt: TGTGCCAGCAGTGGGGGAGGCAGGTCAGTTCAGCCCCAGCATTTT
v_gene: TRBV28; j_gene: TRBJ1-2; d_gene: .; abundance: .; CDR3aa: CASSLGLYGYTF; CDR3nt: TGTGCCAGCAGTTTAGGTCTCTATGGCTACACCTTC
v_gene: TRBV11-2; j_gene: TRBJ2-1; d_gene: TRBD2; abundance: .; CDR3aa: CASSLGTSGYNEQFF; CDR3nt: TGTGCCAGCAGCTTAGGGACTAGCGGCTACAATGAGCAGTTCTTC
v_gene: TRBV7-2; j_gene: TRBJ2-7; d_gene: .; abundance: .; CDR3aa: CASSPRGTDPYEQYF; CDR3nt: TGTGCCAGCAGCCCCCGTGGGACTGACCCCTACGAGCAGTACTTC
v_gene: TRBV6-1; j_gene: TRBJ2-7; d_gene: TRBD1; abundance: .; CDR3aa: CASSLPGQGYEQYF; CDR3nt: TGTGCCAGCAGCCTACCGGGACAGGGTTACGAGCAGTACTTC
v_gene: TRBV7-6; j_gene: TRBJ1-1; d_gene: .; abundance: .; CDR3aa: CASSLHDGPAFF; CDR3nt: TGTGCCAGCAGCTTACACGACGGCCCAGCTTTCTTT
v_gene: TRBV27; j_gene: TRBJ2-1; d_gene: TRBD2; abundance: .; CDR3aa: CASSFVVLAGYNEQFF; CDR3nt: TGTGCCAGCAGTTTCGTAGTCCTAGCGGGCTACAATGAGCAGTTCTTC
v_gene: TRBV9; j_gene: TRBJ2-5; d_gene: .; abundance: .; CDR3aa: CASSSQGLKETQYF; CDR3nt: TGTGCCAGCAGCTCACAGGGACTTAAAGAGACCCAGTACTTC
v_gene: TRBV19; j_gene: TRBJ1-4; d_gene: TRBD1; abundance: .; CDR3aa: CASSMGTGNEKLFF; CDR3nt: TGTGCCAGTAGTATGGGGACAGGGAATGAAAAACTGTTTTTT
v_gene: TRBV18; j_gene: TRBJ2-3; d_gene: .; abundance: .; CDR3aa: CASSPLTGETDTQYF; CDR3nt: TGTGCCAGCTCACCATTAACGGGGGAAACAGATACGCAGTATTTT
v_gene: TRBV11-2; j_gene: TRBJ2-4; d_gene: .; abundance: once; CDR3aa: CASSTRGLAKNIQYF; CDR3nt: TGTGCCAGCAGCACCCGCGGACTAGCCAAAAACATTCAGTACTTC
v_gene: TRBV7-6; j_gene: TRBJ1-5; d_gene: .; abundance: .; CDR3aa: CASSLGGYSNQPQHF; CDR3nt: TGTGCCAGCAGCTTGGGGGGCTATAGCAATCAGCCCCAGCATTTT
v_gene: TRBV27; j_gene: TRBJ1-2; d_gene: .; abundance: .; CDR3aa: CASSLSGLRGYTF; CDR3nt: TGTGCCAGCAGTTTATCAGGGTTGAGGGGCTACACCTTC
v_gene: TRBV5-1; j_gene: TRBJ2-1; d_gene: .; abundance: .; CDR3aa: CASSLASSDNEQFF; CDR3nt: TGCGCCAGCAGCTTGGCGTCATCGGACAATGAGCAGTTCTTC
v_gene: TRBV27; j_gene: TRBJ1-6; d_gene: .; abundance: .; CDR3aa: CASSLGGGGPGIPLHF; CDR3nt: TGTGCCAGCAGTTTGGGGGGAGGAGGGCCTGGAATTCCCCTCCACTTT
v_gene: TRBV2; j_gene: TRBJ2-1; d_gene: .; abundance: .; CDR3aa: CASSGPPLNNEQFF; CDR3nt: TGTGCCAGCAGTGGGCCTCCTCTCAACAATGAGCAGTTCTTC
v_gene: TRBV28; j_gene: TRBJ1-4; d_gene: .; abundance: .; CDR3aa: CASSTQLGVFEKLFF; CDR3nt: TGTGCCAGCAGCACCCAACTTGGGGTTTTTGAAAAACTGTTTTTT
v_gene: TRBV6-1; j_gene: TRBJ1-2; d_gene: TRBD1; abundance: .; CDR3aa: CASNPDRGWSGYTF; CDR3nt: TGTGCCAGCAACCCGGACAGGGGGTGGAGCGGCTACACCTTC
v_gene: TRBV10-3; j_gene: TRBJ1-2; d_gene: .; abundance: .; CDR3aa: CAISESTAPQRYTF; CDR3nt: TGTGCCATCAGTGAGTCGACTGCACCCCAACGCTACACCTTC
v_gene: TRBV5-4; j_gene: TRBJ2-5; d_gene: TRBD1; abundance: .; CDR3aa: CASSTGTGLLGETQYF; CDR3nt: TGTGCCAGCAGTACCGGGACAGGGCTTTTGGGGGAGACCCAGTACTTC
v_gene: TRBV6-6; j_gene: TRBJ2-2; d_gene: .; abundance: .; CDR3aa: CASYYRDLTGELFF; CDR3nt: TGTGCCAGTTACTACAGGGATTTGACCGGGGAGCTGTTTTTT
v_gene: TRBV5-1; j_gene: TRBJ1-4; d_gene: .; abundance: .; CDR3aa: CASTNGGGGANEKLFF; CDR3nt: TGCGCCAGCACTAACGGTGGCGGGGGTGCTAATGAAAAACTGTTTTTT
v_gene: TRBV29-1; j_gene: TRBJ1-1; d_gene: .; abundance: .; CDR3aa: CSGGTSNTEAFF; CDR3nt: TGCAGCGGGGGGACAAGCAACACTGAAGCTTTCTTT
v_gene: TRBV14; j_gene: TRBJ1-1; d_gene: .; abundance: .; CDR3aa: CASSQVSGRAFF; CDR3nt: TGTGCCAGCAGCCAAGTCTCGGGTCGGGCTTTCTTT
v_gene: TRBV6-5; j_gene: TRBJ1-3; d_gene: .; abundance: .; CDR3aa: CASSLTSGNTIYF; CDR3nt: TGTGCCAGCAGTTTAACCTCTGGAAACACCATATATTTT
v_gene: TRBV4-3; j_gene: TRBJ2-7; d_gene: .; abundance: .; CDR3aa: CASSQGSQGGYEQYF; CDR3nt: TGCGCCAGCAGCCAAGGGAGCCAGGGAGGCTACGAGCAGTACTTC
v_gene: TRBV5-4; j_gene: TRBJ2-3; d_gene: .; abundance: once; CDR3aa: CASSLDPTDTQYF; CDR3nt: TGTGCCAGCAGCCTAGACCCGACAGATACGCAGTATTTT
v_gene: TRBV6-5; j_gene: TRBJ1-2; d_gene: .; abundance: .; CDR3aa: CASSYSNLVGYGYTF; CDR3nt: TGTGCCAGCAGTTACTCGAATCTGGTGGGCTATGGCTACACCTTC
v_gene: TRBV27; j_gene: TRBJ1-2; d_gene: TRBD1; abundance: .; CDR3aa: CASSPGQGVGYTF; CDR3nt: TGTGCCAGCAGTCCGGGACAGGGGGTGGGCTACACCTTC
v_gene: TRBV11-1; j_gene: TRBJ2-7; d_gene: .; abundance: .; CDR3aa: CASSMDGQGYYEQYF; CDR3nt: TGTGCCAGCAGCATGGATGGGCAGGGATACTACGAGCAGTACTTC
v_gene: TRBV5-1; j_gene: TRBJ2-3; d_gene: .; abundance: .; CDR3aa: CASSLSGTSTDTQYF; CDR3nt: TGCGCCAGCAGCTTGTCGGGGACTAGCACAGATACGCAGTATTTT
v_gene: TRBV5-1; j_gene: TRBJ2-1; d_gene: TRBD2; abundance: .; CDR3aa: CASSLGTSGYSSYNEQFF; CDR3nt: TGCGCCAGCAGCTTGGGGACTAGCGGGTATAGCTCCTACAATGAGCAGTTCTTC
v_gene: TRBV11-3; j_gene: TRBJ2-5; d_gene: .; abundance: once; CDR3aa: CASSLSSGQETQYF; CDR3nt: TGTGCCAGCAGCTTAAGTAGCGGACAAGAGACCCAGTACTTC